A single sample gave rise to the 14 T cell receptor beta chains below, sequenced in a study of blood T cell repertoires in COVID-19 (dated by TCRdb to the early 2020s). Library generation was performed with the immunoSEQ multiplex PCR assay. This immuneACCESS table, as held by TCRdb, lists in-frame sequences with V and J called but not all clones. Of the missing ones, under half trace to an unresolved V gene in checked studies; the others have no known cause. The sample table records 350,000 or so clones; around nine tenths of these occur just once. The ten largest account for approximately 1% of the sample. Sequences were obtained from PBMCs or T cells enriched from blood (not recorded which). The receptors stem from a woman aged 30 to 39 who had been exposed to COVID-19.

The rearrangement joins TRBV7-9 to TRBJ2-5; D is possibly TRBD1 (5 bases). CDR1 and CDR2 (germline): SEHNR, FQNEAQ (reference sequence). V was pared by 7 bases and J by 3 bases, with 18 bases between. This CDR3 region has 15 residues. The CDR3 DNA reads TGTGCCAGCACCCATATTCTGGGCAGGGAAGAGACCCAGTACTTC. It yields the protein CASTHILGREETQYF.

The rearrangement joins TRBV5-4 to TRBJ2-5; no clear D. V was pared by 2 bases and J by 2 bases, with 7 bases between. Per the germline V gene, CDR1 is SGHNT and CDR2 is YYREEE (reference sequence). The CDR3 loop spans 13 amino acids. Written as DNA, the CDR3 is TGTGCCAGCAGCTTACGGCGGCAAGAGACCCAGTACTTC. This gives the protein CASSLRRQETQYF.

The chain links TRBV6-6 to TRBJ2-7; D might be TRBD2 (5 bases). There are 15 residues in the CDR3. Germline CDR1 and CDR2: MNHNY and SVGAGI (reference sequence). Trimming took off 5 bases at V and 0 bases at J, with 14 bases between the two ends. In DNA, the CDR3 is TGTGCCAGCAGTGGACTCGGACCAAGCTCCTACGAGCAGTACTTC. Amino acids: CASSGLGPSSYEQYF.

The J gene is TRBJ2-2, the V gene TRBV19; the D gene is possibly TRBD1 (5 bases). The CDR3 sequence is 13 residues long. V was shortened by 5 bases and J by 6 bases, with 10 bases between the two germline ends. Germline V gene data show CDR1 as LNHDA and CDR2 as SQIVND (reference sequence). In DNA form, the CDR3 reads TGTGCCAGTAGTGTGGTCAGGGCCGGGGAGCTGTTTTTT. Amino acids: CASSVVRAGELFF.

CDR3 sequence: CASSKAGQGLEQYF. The CDR3 DNA reads TGTGCCAGCAGCAAGGCGGGGCAGGGCCTCGAGCAGTACTTC. The chain uses TRBV21-1 and TRBJ2-7; the D call of TRBD2 is as the table states it, not checked on the DNA. TRBV21-1 counts as a pseudogene. The CDR3 has 14 amino acids.

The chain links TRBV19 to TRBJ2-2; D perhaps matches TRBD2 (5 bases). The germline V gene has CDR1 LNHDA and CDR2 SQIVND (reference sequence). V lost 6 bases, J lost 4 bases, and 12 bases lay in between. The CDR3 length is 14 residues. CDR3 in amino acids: CASRLKGVTGELFF. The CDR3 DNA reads TGTGCCAGTAGGTTGAAGGGAGTCACCGGGGAGCTGTTTTTT.

The CDR3 nucleotides read TGTGCCAGCAGCCTAAGCGGGGGTTTAGCAGACATTCAGTACTTC. It yields the protein CASSLSGGLADIQYF. This chain links TRBV9 with TRBJ2-4; TRBD2 aligns across 8 bases. After removal of 4 bases from V and 8 bases from J, the junction contained 11 bases not matched to a gene. Germline CDR1 reads SGDLS; CDR2 reads YYNGEE. The CDR3 runs 15 residues. Full variable domain (outside the CDR3, taken from reference TRBV9 and TRBJ2-4): DSGVTQTPKHLITATGQRVTLRCSPRSGDLSVYWYQQSLDQGLQFLIQYYNGEERAKGNILERFSAQQFPDLHSELNLSSLELGDSALYFCASSLSGGLADIQYFGAGTRLSVL.

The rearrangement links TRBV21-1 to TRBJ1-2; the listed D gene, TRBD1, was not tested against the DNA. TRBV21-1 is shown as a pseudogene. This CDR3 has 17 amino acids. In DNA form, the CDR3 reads TGTGCCAGCAGCAAAGATGCACTGGGACAGATTCTTTACGGCTACACCTTC. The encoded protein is CASSKDALGQILYGYTF.

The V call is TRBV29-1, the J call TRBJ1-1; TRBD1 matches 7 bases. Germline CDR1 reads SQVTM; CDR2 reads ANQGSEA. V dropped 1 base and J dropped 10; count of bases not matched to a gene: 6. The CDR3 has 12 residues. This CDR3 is CSVEGQGDPAFF. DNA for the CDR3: TGCAGCGTTGAAGGCCAGGGGGATCCAGCTTTCTTT. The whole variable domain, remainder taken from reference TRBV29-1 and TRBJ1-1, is SAVISQKPSRDICQRGTSLTIQCQVDSQVTMMFWYRQQPGQSLTLIATANQGSEATYESGFVIDKFPISRPNLTFSTLTVSNMSPEDSSIYLCSVEGQGDPAFFGQGTRLTVV.

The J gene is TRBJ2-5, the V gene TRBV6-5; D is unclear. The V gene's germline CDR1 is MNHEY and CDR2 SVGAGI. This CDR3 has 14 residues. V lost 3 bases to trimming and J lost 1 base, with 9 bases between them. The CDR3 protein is CASSYSAGQETQYF. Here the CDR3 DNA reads TGTGCCAGCAGTTATTCCGCAGGCCAAGAGACCCAGTACTTC.

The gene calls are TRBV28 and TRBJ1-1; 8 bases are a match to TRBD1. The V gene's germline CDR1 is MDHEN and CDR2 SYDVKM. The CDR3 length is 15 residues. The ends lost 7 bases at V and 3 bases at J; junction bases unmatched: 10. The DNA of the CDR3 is TGTGCCAGCATTGTACCAGGACAGGGAGACACTGAAGCTTTCTTT. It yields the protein CASIVPGQGDTEAFF.

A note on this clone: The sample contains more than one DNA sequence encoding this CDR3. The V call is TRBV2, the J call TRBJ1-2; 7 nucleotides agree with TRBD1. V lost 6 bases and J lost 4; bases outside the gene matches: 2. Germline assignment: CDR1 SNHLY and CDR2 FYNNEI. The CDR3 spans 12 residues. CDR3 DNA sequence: TGTGCCAGCAGGGGACAGAGCTATGGCTACACCTTC. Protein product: CASRGQSYGYTF.

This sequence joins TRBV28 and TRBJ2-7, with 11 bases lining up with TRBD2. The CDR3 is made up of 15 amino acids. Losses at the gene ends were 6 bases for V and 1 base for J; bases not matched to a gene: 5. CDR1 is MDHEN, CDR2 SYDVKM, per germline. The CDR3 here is CASRATSGSSYEQYF. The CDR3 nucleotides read TGTGCCAGCAGGGCTACTAGCGGGAGTTCCTACGAGCAGTACTTC.

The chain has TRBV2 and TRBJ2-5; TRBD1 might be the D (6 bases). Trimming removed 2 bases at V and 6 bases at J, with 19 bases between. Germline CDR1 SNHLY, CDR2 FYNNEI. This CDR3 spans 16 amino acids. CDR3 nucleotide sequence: TGTGCCAGCAGTGAAATGGGGGCGGGTGCTCGACAGACCCAGTACTTC. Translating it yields CASSEMGAGARQTQYF.